This TCR beta chain emerged from a study of blood T cell repertoires in COVID-19. For the study at large: The United States, Italy and Spain supplied acute and convalescent COVID-19 samples. T cells, B-cell-depleted T cells, or PBMCs supplied cDNA or gDNA.

The germline gives CDR1 SEHNR, CDR2 FQNEAQ (reference sequence). The CDR3 has 16 amino acids. The V and J ends lost 5 bases and 0 bases, in that order; junction bases with no gene match: 9. Per the study methods: Using reference gene primer amplification, nucleated cell counts were estimated. Sequenced by immunoSEQ multiplex PCR; TCRdb stores in-frame clones only, minus some. V, J and clone size derive from that table, while D and trimming were established from the DNA sequence. The table includes 200,000 or so clones, 80% to 90% detected once. Input material: peripheral blood. This clonotype was obtained from a man aged 60 to 75 with acute or convalescent COVID-19. This chain connects TRBV7-9 to TRBJ1-1, with 7 nucleotides matching TRBD1. Here the CDR3 reads CASSRDRDFMNTEAFF. CDR3 DNA sequence: TGTGCCAGCAGCCGTGACAGGGACTTCATGAACACTGAAGCTTTCTTT.